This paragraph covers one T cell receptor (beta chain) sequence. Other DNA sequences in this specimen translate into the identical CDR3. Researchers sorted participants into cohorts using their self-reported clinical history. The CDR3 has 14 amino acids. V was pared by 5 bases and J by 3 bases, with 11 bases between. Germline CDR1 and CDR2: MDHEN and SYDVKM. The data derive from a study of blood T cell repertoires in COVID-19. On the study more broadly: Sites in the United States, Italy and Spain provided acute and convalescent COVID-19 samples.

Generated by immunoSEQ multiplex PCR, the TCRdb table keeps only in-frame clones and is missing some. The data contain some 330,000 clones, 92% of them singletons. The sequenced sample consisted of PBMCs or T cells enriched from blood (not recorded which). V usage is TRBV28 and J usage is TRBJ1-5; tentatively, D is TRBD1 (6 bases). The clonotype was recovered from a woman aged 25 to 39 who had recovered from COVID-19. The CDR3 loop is CASSLTGSNQPQHF. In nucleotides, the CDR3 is TGTGCCAGCAGTCTTACAGGGTCCAATCAGCCCCAGCATTTT.